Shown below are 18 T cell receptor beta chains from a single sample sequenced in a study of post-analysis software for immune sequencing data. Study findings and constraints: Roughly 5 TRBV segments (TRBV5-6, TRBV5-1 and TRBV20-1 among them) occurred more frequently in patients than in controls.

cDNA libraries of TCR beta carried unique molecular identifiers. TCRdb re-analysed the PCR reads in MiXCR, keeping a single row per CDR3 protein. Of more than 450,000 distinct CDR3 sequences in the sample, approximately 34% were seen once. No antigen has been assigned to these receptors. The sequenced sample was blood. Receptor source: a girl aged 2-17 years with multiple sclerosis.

DNA for the CDR3: TGTGCCATCAGTGGGGCGAGCGGGGGGATTGGAGATACGCAGTATTTT. Its protein product is CAISGASGGIGDTQYF. The chain is built from TRBV10-3 and TRBJ2-3, with 9 bases that match TRBD2. The V and J ends lost 4 bases and 5 bases, in that order; junction bases with no gene match: 10. The CDR3 consists of 16 residues. Per the germline V gene, CDR1 is ENHRY and CDR2 is SYGVKD.

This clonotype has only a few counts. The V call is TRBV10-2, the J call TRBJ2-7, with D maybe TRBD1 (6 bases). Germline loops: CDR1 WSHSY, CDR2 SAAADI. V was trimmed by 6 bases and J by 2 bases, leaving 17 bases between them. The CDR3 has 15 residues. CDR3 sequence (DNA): TGCGCCAGCAGCCCCACCCTGGACAGCACCTACGAGCAGTACTTC. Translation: CASSPTLDSTYEQYF.

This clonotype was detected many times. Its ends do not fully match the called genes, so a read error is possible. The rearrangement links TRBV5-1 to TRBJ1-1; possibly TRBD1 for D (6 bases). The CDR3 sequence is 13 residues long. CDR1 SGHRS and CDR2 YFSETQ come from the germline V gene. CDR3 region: CASSLGGNTEAFF. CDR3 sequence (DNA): TGTGCCAGCAGCTTAGGGGGGAACACTGAAGCTTTCTTT.

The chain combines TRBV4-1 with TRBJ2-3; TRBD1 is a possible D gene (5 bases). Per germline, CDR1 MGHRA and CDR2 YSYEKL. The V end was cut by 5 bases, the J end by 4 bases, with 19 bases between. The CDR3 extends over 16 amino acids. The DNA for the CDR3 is TGCGCCAGCAGCTCTCCTGGCAGGGATAGAGCAGATACGCAGTATTTT. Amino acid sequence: CASSSPGRDRADTQYF.

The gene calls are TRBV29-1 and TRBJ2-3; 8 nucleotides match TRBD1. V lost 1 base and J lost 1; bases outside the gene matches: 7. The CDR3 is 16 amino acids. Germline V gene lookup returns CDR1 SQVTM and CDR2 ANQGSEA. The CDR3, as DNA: TGCAGCGTTGAAGCCCGTGACAGGGGACGCACAGATACGCAGTATTTT. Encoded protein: CSVEARDRGRTDTQYF.

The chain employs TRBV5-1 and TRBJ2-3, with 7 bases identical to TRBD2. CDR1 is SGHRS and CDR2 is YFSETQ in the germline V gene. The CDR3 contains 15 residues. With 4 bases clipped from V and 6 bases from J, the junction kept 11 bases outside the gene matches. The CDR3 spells CASSRTRQGPDTQYF. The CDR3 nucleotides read TGCGCCAGCAGCCGGACTAGGCAGGGACCGGATACGCAGTATTTT.

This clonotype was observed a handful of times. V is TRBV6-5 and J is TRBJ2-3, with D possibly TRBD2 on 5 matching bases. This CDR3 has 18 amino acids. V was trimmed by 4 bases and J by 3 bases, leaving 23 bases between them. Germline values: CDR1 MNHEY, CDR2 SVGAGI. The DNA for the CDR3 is TGTGCCAGCAGTTCCCTACGGGATAAGATCCGACCTACAGATACGCAGTATTTT. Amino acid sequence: CASSSLRDKIRPTDTQYF.

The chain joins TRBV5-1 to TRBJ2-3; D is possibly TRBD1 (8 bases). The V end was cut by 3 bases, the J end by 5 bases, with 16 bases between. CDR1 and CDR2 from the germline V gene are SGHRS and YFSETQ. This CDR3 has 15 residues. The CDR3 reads CASSSTGEGGDTQYF. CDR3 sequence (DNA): TGCGCCAGCAGCTCGACAGGGGAGGGAGGAGATACGCAGTATTTT.

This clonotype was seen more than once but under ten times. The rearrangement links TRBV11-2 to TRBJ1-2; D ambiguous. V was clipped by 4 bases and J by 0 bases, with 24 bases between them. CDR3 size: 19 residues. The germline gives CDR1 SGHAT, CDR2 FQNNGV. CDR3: CASSSRSLWASRANYGYTF. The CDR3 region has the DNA TGTGCCAGCAGCTCAAGATCTTTATGGGCCTCAAGGGCTAACTATGGCTACACCTTC.

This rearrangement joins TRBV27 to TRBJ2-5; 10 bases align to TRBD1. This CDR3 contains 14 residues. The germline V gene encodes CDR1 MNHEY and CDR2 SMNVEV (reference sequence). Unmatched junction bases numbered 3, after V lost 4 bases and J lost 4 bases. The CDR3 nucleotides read TGTGCCAGCAGTTCGGACAGGGGGATAGAGACCCAGTACTTC. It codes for CASSSDRGIETQYF.

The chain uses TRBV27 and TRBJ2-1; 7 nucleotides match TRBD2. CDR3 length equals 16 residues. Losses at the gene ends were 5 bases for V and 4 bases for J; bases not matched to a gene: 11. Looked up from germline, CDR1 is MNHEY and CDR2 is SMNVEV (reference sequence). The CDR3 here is CASSGILARPYNEQFF. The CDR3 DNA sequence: TGTGCCAGCAGTGGGATACTAGCGCGACCTTACAATGAGCAGTTCTTC.

CDR3 loop: CASSAGTGVSGNTIYF. CDR3 in DNA: TGTGCCAGCAGTGCTGGGACAGGGGTTAGTGGAAACACCATATATTTT. This chain links TRBV2 with TRBJ1-3; 10 nucleotides align to TRBD1. Germline assignment: CDR1 SNHLY and CDR2 FYNNEI. This CDR3 is 16 amino acids long. V dropped 4 bases and J dropped 3; count of bases not matched to a gene: 6.

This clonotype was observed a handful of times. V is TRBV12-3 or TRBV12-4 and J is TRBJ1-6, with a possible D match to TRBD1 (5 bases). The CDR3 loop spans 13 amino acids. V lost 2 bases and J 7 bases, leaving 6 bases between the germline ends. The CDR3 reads CASSLNRNSPLHF. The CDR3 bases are TGTGCCAGCAGTTTAAACAGGAATTCACCCCTCCACTTT.

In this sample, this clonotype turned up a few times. CDR3 DNA sequence: TGCAGTGCTTATAGCCCCGGGGGGTCCCAAGAGACCCAGTACTTC. Its translation is CSAYSPGGSQETQYF. J is TRBJ2-5 and V is TRBV20-1; TRBD2 agrees at 7 bases. The trim removed 5 bases at V and 1 base at J, leaving 10 bases unmatched. This CDR3 contains 15 residues. Germline values: CDR1 DFQATT, CDR2 SNEGSKA (reference sequence).

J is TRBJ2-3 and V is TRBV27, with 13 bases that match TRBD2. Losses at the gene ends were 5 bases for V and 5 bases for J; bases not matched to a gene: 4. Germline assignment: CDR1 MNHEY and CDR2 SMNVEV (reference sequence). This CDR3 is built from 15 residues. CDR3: CASSVLAGGQDTQYF. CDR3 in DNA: TGTGCCAGCAGTGTACTAGCGGGGGGGCAAGATACGCAGTATTTT.

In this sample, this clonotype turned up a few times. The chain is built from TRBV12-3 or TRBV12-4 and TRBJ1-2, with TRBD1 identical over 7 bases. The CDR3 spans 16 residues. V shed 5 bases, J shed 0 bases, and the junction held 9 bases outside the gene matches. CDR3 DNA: TGTGCCAGCAGTGGATCAGGGGGTTTAGCTAACTATGGCTACACCTTC. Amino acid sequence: CASSGSGGLANYGYTF.

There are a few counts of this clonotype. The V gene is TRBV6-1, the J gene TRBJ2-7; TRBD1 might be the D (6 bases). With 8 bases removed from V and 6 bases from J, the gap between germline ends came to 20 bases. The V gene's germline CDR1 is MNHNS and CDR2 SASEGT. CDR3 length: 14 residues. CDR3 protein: CASSPLIQGGEQYF. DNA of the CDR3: TGTGCCAGCTCACCCCTCATACAGGGCGGCGAGCAGTACTTC.

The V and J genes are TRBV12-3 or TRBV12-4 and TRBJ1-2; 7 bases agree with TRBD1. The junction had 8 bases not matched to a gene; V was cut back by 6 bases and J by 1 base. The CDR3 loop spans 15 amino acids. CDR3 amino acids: CASSPGQAFNYGYTF. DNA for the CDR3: TGTGCCAGCAGCCCCGGACAGGCTTTTAACTATGGCTACACCTTC.